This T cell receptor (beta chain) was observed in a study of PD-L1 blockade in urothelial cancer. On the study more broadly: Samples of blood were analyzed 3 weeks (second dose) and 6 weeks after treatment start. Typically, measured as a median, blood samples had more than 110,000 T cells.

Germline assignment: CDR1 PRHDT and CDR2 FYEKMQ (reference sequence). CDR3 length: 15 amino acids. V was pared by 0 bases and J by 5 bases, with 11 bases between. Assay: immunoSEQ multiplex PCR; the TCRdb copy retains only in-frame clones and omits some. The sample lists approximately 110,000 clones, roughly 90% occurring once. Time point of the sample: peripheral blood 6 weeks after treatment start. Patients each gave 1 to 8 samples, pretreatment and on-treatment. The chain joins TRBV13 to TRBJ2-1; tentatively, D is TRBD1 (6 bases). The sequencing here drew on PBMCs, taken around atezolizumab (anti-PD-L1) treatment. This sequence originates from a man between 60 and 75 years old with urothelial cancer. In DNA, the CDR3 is TGTGCCAGCAGCTTAGGTCTGGACAGAGACAATGAGCAGTTCTTC. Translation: CASSLGLDRDNEQFF.